This T cell receptor beta chain was identified in a study of technical replicates of blood from several donors. The table came from immunoSEQ multiplex PCR; TCRdb's copy has only in-frame clones and leaves some out. This table has about 44,000 clones, around 97% appearing once. The J segment lost 8 bases and the V segment lost 6 bases, leaving 9 bases of the junction unmatched. This CDR3 spans 14 amino acids. Germline V gene data show CDR1 as SGHRS and CDR2 as YFSETQ. This chain links TRBV5-1 with TRBJ1-4, with 8 bases that match TRBD1. This TCR came from a human donor in good health. The sequenced material came from T cells isolated from PBMCs. For the CDR3, the DNA is TGCGCCAGCACCTCGGGACAGGAGGGGGAAAAACTGTTTTTT. This encodes CASTSGQEGEKLFF.